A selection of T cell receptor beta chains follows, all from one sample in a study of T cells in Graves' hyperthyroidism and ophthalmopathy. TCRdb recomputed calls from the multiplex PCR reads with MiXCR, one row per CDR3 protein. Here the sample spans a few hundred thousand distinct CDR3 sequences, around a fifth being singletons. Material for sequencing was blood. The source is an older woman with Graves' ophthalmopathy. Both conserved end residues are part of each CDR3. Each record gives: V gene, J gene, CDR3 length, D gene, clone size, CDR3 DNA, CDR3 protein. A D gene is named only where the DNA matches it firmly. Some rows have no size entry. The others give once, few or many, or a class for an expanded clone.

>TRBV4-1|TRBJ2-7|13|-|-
TGCGCCAGCAGCCAAGCGGGAGTAAACGAGCAGTACTTC
CASSQAGVNEQYF
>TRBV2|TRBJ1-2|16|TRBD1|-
TGTGCCAGCAGGCGTCTCTATTCGACAGGGTCGGAGGGCTACACCTTC
CASRRLYSTGSEGYTF
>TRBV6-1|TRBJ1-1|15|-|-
TGTGCCAGCGAGACAGAGGGTACCAGGGGCACTGAAGCTTTCTTT
CASETEGTRGTEAFF
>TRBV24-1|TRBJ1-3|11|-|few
TGTGCCACCAGTGCCGGAAACACCATATATTTT
CATSAGNTIYF
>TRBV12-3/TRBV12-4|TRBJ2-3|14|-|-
TGTGCCAGCCTTACCCGGGGGCTGAGGAGTACGCAGTATTTT
CASLTRGLRSTQYF
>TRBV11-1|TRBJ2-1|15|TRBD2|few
TGTGCCAGCAGCTTAGCTGCGGGAGGAGGAGCGGAGCAGTTCTTC
CASSLAAGGGAEQFF
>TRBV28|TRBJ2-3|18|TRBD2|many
TGTGCCAGCAGTTTTTTCCCCTTGACTAGCGGGAGTACAGATACGCAGTATTTT
CASSFFPLTSGSTDTQYF
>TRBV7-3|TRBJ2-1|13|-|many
TGTGCCAGCAGCTTAGGGCCGGGTAATGAGCAGTTCTTC
CASSLGPGNEQFF
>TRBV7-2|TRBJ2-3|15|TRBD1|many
TGTGCCAGCAGCCAGAGACAGGGTAACACAGATACGCAGTATTTT
CASSQRQGNTDTQYF
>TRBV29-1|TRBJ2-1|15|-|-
TGCAGCGCTCTGGACAGCTTTAGCTCCTACAATGAGCAGTTCTTC
CSALDSFSSYNEQFF
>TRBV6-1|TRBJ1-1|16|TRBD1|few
TGTGCCAGCAGTTCCATCTCCGGGACAGGGCTCACTGAAGCTTTCTTT
CASSSISGTGLTEAFF
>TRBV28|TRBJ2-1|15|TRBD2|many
TGTGCCAGCAGTTTATCCGCGGGAGGGTTAAATGAGCAGTTCTTC
CASSLSAGGLNEQFF
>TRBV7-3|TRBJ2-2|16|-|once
TGTGCCAGCAGCCCACATCGGGACTTCCTCCCCGGGGAGCTGTTTTTT
CASSPHRDFLPGELFF
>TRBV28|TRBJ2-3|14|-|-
TGTGCCAGCAGTTTTAACAGGTTCAGGGATACGCAGTATTTT
CASSFNRFRDTQYF
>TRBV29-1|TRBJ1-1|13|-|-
TGCAGCGTTGAGCGCAGATTTAACACTGAAGCTTTCTTT
CSVERRFNTEAFF
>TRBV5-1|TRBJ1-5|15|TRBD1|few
TGCGCCAGCAGCTTGGGGGACAGGGGCAATCAGCCCCAGCATTTT
CASSLGDRGNQPQHF